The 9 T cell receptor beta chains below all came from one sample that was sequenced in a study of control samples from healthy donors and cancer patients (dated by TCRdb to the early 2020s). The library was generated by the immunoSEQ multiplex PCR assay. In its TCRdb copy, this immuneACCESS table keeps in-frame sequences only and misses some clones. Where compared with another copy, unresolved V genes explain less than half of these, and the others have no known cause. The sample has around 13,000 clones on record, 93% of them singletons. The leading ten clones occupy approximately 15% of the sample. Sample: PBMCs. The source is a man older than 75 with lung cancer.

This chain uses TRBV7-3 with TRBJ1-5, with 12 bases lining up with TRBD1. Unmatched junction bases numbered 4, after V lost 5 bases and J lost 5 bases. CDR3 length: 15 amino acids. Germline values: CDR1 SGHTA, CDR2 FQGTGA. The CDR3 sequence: CASSPGTGGHQPQHF. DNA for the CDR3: TGTGCCAGCAGCCCCGGGACAGGGGGCCATCAGCCCCAGCATTTT.

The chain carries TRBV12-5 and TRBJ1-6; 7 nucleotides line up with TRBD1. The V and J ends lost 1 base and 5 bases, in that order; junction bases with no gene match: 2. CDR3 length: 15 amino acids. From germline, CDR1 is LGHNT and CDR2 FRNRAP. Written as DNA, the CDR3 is TGTGCTAGTGGTTTGGGACAGGGAGATAATTCACCCCTCCACTTT. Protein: CASGLGQGDNSPLHF.

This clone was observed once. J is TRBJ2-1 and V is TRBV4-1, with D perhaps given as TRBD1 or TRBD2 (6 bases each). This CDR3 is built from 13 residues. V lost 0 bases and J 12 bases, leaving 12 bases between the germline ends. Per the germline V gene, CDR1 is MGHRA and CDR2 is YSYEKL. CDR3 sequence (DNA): TGCGCCAGCAGCCAAGATCAGGAGGGGGTGCAGTTCTTC. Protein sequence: CASSQDQEGVQFF.

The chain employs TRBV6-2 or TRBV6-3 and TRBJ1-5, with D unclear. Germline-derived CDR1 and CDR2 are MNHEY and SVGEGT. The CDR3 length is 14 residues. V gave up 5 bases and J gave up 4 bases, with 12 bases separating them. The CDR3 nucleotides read TGTGCCAGCAGTGGACCAGTTTTAAATCAGCCCCAGCATTTT. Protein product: CASSGPVLNQPQHF.

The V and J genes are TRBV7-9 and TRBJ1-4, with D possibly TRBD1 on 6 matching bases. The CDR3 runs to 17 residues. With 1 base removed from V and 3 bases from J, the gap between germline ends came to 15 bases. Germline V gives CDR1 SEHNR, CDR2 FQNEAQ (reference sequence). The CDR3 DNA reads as TGTGCCAGCAGCTTAGGGACAGTTCCAGTGGCTAATGAAAAACTGTTTTTT. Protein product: CASSLGTVPVANEKLFF.

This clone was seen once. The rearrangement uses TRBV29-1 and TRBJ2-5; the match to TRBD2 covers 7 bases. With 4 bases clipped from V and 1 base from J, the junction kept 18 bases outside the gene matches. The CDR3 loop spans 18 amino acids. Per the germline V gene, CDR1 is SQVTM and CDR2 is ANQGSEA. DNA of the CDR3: TGCAGCGTTGCGGGAGTCCCGACTAGGAGCGGGACCCAAGAGACCCAGTACTTC. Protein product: CSVAGVPTRSGTQETQYF.

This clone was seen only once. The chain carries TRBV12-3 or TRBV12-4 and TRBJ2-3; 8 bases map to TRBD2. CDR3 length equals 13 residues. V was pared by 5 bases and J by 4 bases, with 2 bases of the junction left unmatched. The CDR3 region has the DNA TGTGCCAGCAGTCGGGGGGGCGCAGATACGCAGTATTTT. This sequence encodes CASSRGGADTQYF.

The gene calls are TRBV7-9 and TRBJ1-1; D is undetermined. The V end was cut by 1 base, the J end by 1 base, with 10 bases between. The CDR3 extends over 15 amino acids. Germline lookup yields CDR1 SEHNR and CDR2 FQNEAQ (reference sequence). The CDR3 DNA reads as TGTGCCAGCAGCTTAGGTGGCAGGAGGAACACTGAAGCTTTCTTT. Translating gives CASSLGGRRNTEAFF.

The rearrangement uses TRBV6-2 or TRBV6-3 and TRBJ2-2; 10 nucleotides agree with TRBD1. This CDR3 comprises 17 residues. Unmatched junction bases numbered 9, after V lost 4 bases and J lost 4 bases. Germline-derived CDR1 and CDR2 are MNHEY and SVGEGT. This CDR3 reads CASSFLRTGGSTGELFF. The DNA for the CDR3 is TGTGCCAGCAGTTTTCTCCGGACAGGGGGTAGCACCGGGGAGCTGTTTTTT.